Sequencing of this T cell receptor beta chain was carried out in a study of shared clonotypes between healthy human individuals. Turning to this clone: Its specificity is not known.

Several immunoSEQ plates held equal portions of the genomic DNA taken from each subset. Original data processing: Junction-only immunoSEQ data arrived without quality scores, meaning filtering differed. Data came from immunoSEQ multiplex PCR; TCRdb stores just in-frame clones and leaves some out. That table is the source of V, J and clone size, and D and trimming were worked out from the DNA. This table has more than 900,000 clones, 75% to 85% appearing once. Recent vaccinations or acute infections were absent in the healthy HIV-negative adult donors. Findings and caveats of the study: The study sampled only blood, and tissue repertoires likely differ.

The CDR3 consists of 13 residues. V shed 10 bases and J shed 3 bases, with 16 bases lying between them. Germline V gene data show CDR1 as ENHRY and CDR2 as SYGVKD. V gene TRBV10-3 combines with J gene TRBJ2-7; D remains ambiguous. The receptor was derived from a man younger than 30 in good health. Some clones in this sample may be carry-over from other donors' samples. Sequencing input: memory CD4+ T cells from PBMCs. Described subset: CD45RA-negative fraction. The CDR3 region is CATTPVASYEQYF. The CDR3 DNA sequence: TGTGCCACCACCCCAGTGGCGAGCTACGAGCAGTACTTC.